This TCR beta chain originates from a study of regulatory T cells in long-lasting Graves disease. Many counts were recorded for this clonotype. Its cognate antigen is unknown. Time point denoted: newly diagnosed GD, antithyroid drugs for less than 3 months. PBMC RNA was the source of the TCR library. The patients were drawn from one endocrinology department in Xi'an, China. Through Arm-PCR of CDR3 regions and iRepertoire HTBI primers, TCR beta libraries were built. TCRdb reprocessed the multiplex PCR reads with MiXCR, giving one entry per CDR3 protein. Here the sample spans hundreds of thousands of distinct CDR3 sequences, roughly 18% being singletons. The CDR3 spans 14 residues. Germline loops: CDR1 DFQATT, CDR2 SNEGSKA (reference sequence). Deletions cut 5 bases from V and 5 bases from J, with 19 bases between. Study-wide results and caveats: Persistent Graves' cases showed lower TCR diversity than newly diagnosed cases. Among samples with persistent disease, TRBV28, TRBJ1-2 and TRBJ2-5 were favored. New patients shared around 980 public clonotypes, and persistent patients shared more, with over 2,500.

The chain couples TRBV20-1 to TRBJ2-7, with TRBD2 as a possible D gene (8 bases). The sequencing used peripheral blood mononuclear cells (PBMCs), collected at new diagnosis, from a patient treated with antithyroid drugs. The origin of this receptor is a female donor with Graves disease. CDR3 amino acids: CSAGSGLGGHEQYF. CDR3 bases: TGCAGTGCTGGATCGGGACTAGGGGGCCACGAGCAGTACTTC.